A selection of T cell receptor beta chains follows, all from one sample in a study of OX40 agonist ivuxolimab in advanced cancers. Assay: immunoSEQ multiplex PCR; the TCRdb copy retains only in-frame clones and omits some. Among about 76,000 clones listed, 85% to 90% were seen once. The sequencing here drew on CD4+ or CD8+ T cells sorted from blood, taken in a trial of the OX40 agonist ivuxolimab. These receptors all stem from an adult with an advanced solid tumor such as melanoma, head and neck, liver or kidney cancer. The CDR3 runs from the conserved cysteine through the conserved F or W.

>TRBJ1-4|TRBV10-3
CAPAGEKLFF
>TRBJ2-6|TRBV7-9
CASSGLLSVGGLGYVLTF
>TRBJ2-3|TRBV6-4
CASSDSAGGSTDTQYF
>TRBJ1-1|TRBV11-2
CASSFLRPTGFTEAFF
>TRBJ2-2|TRBV11-1
CASRRDGDRVTGELFF
>TRBJ2-7|TRBV7-9
CASSLDKTYEQYF
>TRBJ1-1|TRBV7-2
CASSRRKNTEAFF
>TRBJ2-3|TRBV10-3
CAISAAGEGTDTQYF
>TRBJ1-1|TRBV5-4
CASSLGFAGTGAVAFF
>TRBJ2-3|TRBV5-4
CASSFTGGGTDTQYF
>TRBJ2-2|TRBV7-2
CASSLTLWERANTGELFF
>TRBJ2-3|TRBV7-2
CASSSGPLAGSRGDTQYF
>TRBJ1-1|TRBV11-1
CASSLVAGRGSAEAFF
>TRBJ2-5|TRBV6-5
CASRGRGLDQGTQYF
>TRBJ1-2|TRBV30
CACPRGINYGYTF
>TRBJ1-5|TRBV4-3
CASSQHTAYNQPQHF
>TRBJ2-1|TRBV5-1
CASSLGTGVKRSYNEQFF
>TRBJ2-6|TRBV4-3
CASSQEASSGANVLTF
>TRBJ2-3|TRBV21-1
CASSRPKAGGTDTQYF
>TRBJ1-4|TRBV9
CASSAVERGKLFF
>TRBJ1-5|TRBV19
CASSIGHSNQPQHF
>TRBJ2-7|TRBV5-1
CASSFTGTGGSEQYF
>TRBJ2-5|TRBV7-2
CASSLVTGQETQYF
>TRBJ2-5|TRBV9
CASSAGRLAGETQYF
>TRBJ1-2|TRBV6-5
CASSPSGQVRTF
>TRBJ2-7|TRBV6-1
CATDLGTTNYEQYF
>TRBJ2-7|TRBV15
CATSRDRTQGAASYEQYF
>TRBJ2-5|TRBV5-1
CASSFAGLNQETQYF
>TRBJ1-2|TRBV4-3
CASRDLGTGGFYGYTF
>TRBJ1-1|TRBV20-1
CSASRPSEAFF
>TRBJ1-1|TRBV18
CASSPYWTGKGTEAFF
>TRBJ2-5|TRBV5-4
CASSSAQETQYF
>TRBJ2-7|TRBV28
CASSSSSPTGSEQYF
>TRBJ1-5|TRBV19
CATRGTGGSNQPQHF
>TRBJ2-2|TRBV7-2
CASSPIAGGTGELFF
>TRBJ1-1|TRBV4-1
CASSQAPPGAREAFF
>TRBJ2-3|TRBV2
CASSARGAGDTQYF
>TRBJ2-2|TRBV5-6
CASSPGQRGTHTGELFF
>TRBJ2-2|TRBV19
CASSIRSSLNTGELFF
>TRBJ1-2|TRBV19
CASTADVVYYGYTF
>TRBJ2-2|TRBV5-4
CASSSEGSYTGELFF
>TRBJ2-5|TRBV9
CASSGVGQETQYF
>TRBJ1-3|TRBV7-9
CASSPDRGAGNTIYF
>TRBJ2-2|TRBV28
CASSYVRENTGELFF
>TRBJ2-4|TRBV2
CASSAAGPAKNIQYF
>TRBJ1-6|TRBV5-1
CASSLVQENSPLHF
>TRBJ2-5|TRBV7-9
CASSGEGETQYF
>TRBJ1-6|TRBV5-1
CASSLGTGWRSPLHF
>TRBJ2-3|TRBV29-1
CSVDRFLVSGRGADTQYF
>TRBJ1-1|TRBV15
CATSRGGRGQAEAFF